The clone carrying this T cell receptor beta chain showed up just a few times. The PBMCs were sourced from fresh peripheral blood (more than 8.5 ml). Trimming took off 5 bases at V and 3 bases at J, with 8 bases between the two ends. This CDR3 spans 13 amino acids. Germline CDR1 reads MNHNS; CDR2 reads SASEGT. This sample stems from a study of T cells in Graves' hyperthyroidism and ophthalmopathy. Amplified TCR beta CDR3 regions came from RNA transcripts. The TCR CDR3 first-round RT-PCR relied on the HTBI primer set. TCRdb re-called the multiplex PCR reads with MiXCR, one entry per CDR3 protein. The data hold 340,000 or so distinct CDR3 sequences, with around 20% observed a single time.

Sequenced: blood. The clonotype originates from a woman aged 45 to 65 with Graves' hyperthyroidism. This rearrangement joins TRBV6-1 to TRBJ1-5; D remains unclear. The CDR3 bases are TGTGCCAGCAGTACCCGCGACAATCAGCCCCAGCATTTT. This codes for CASSTRDNQPQHF.